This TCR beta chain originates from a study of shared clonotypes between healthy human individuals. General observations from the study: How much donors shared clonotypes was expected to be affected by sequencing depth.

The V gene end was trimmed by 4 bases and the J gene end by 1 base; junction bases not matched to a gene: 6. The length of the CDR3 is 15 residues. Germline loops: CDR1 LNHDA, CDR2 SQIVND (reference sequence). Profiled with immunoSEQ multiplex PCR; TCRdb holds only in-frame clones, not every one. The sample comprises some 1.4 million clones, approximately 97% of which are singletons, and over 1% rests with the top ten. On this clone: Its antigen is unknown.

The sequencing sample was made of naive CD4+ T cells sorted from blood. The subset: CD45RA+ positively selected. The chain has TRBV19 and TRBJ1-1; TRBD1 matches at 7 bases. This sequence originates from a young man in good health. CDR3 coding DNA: TGTGCCAGTAGTAAAGCGACAGGGAAGAACACTGAAGCTTTCTTT. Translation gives CASSKATGKNTEAFF.